This TCR beta chain was profiled in a study of blood T cell repertoires in COVID-19. Study background: Donors in the United States, Italy and Spain gave samples during acute or convalescent COVID-19. T cells, B-cell-depleted T cells, or PBMCs supplied cDNA or gDNA.

The CDR3 totals 13 residues. J lost 7 bases, V lost 3 bases, and 5 bases had no gene match. Germline V lookup: CDR1 SGHTA, CDR2 FQGNSA. TCRdb's copy holds only in-frame clones and misses some; the assay was immunoSEQ multiplex PCR. Here the sample spans 200,000 to 250,000 clones, about 91% being singletons. The genes are TRBV7-2 and TRBJ1-1; the match to TRBD1 covers 7 bases. The sequenced sample consisted of PBMCs or T cells enriched from blood (not recorded which). This receptor was obtained from a woman in her twenties or thirties with acute COVID-19. CDR3 DNA: TGTGCCAGCAGCTTGGGACAGCGCATTGAAGCTTTCTTT. This sequence encodes CASSLGQRIEAFF.